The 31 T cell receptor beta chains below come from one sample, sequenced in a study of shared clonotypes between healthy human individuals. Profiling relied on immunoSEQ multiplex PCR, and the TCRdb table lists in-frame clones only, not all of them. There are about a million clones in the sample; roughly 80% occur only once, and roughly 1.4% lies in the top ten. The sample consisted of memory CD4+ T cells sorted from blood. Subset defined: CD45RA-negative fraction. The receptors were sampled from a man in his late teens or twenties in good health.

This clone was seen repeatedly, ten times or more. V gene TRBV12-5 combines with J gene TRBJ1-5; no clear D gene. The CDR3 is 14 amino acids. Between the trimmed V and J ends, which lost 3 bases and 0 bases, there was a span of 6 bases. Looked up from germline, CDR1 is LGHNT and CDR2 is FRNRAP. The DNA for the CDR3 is TGTGCTAGTGGTTTACAGATTAGCAATCAGCCCCAGCATTTT. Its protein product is CASGLQISNQPQHF.

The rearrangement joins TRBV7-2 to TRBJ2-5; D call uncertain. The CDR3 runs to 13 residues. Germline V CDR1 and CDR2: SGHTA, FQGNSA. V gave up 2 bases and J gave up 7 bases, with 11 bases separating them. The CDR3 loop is CASSLSGFGTQYF. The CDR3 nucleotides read TGTGCCAGCAGCTTATCGGGCTTCGGGACCCAGTACTTC.

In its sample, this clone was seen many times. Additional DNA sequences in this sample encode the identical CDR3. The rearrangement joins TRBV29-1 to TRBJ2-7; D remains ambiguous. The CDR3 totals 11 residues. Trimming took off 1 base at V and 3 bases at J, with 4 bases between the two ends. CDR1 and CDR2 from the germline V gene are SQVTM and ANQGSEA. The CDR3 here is CSVEGFYEQYF. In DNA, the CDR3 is TGCAGCGTTGAAGGATTCTACGAGCAGTACTTC.

CDR3 residues: CASSRENPHEQYF. For the CDR3, the DNA is TGTGCCAGCTCACGAGAAAACCCACACGAGCAGTACTTC. The chain has TRBV18 and TRBJ2-7; D call uncertain. Between the trimmed V and J ends, which lost 4 bases and 5 bases, there was a span of 12 bases. CDR3 length: 13 amino acids. Per the germline V gene, CDR1 is KGHSH and CDR2 is LQKENI.

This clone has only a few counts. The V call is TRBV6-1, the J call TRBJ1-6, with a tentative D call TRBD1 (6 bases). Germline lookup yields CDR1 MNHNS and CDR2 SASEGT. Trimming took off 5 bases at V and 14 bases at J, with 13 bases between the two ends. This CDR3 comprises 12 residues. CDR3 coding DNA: TGTGCCAGCAGTAAGGGGGACCTCTCCCTCCACTTT. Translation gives CASSKGDLSLHF.

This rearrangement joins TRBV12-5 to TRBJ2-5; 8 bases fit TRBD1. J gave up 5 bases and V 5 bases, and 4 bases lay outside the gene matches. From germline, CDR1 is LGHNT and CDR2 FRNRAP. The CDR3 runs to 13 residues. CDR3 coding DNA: TGTGCTAGTGGTCCCAGGGGGCTGGAGACCCAGTACTTC. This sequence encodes CASGPRGLETQYF. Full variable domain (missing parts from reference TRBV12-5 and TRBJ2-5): DARVTQTPRHKVTEMGQEVTMRCQPILGHNTVFWYRQTMMQGLELLAYFRNRAPLDDSGMPKDRFSAEMPDATLATLKIQPSEPRDSAVYFCASGPRGLETQYFGPGTRLLVL.

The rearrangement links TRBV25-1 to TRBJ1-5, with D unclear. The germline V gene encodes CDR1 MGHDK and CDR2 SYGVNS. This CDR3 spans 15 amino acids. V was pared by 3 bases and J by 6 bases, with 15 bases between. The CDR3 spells CASSDRAEVRQPQHF. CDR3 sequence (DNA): TGTGCCAGCAGTGACAGAGCAGAGGTTCGTCAGCCCCAGCATTTT.

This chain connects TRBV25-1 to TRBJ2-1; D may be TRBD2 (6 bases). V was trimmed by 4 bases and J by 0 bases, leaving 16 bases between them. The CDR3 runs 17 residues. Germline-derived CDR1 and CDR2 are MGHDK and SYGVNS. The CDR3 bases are TGTGCCAGCAGTGGCACCCTGGGGGGAAGCTCCTACAATGAGCAGTTCTTC. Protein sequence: CASSGTLGGSSYNEQFF. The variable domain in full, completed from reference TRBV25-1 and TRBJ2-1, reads EADIYQTPRYLVIGTGKKITLECSQTMGHDKMYWYQQDPGMELHLIHYSYGVNSTEKGDLSSESTVSRIRTEHFPLTLESARPSHTSQYLCASSGTLGGSSYNEQFFGPGTRLTVL.

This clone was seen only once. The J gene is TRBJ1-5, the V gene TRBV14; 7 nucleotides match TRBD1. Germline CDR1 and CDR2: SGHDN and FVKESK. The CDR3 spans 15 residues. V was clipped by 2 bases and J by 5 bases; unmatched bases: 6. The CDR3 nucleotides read TGTGCCAGCAGCCAAATACAGGGGTTCTATCAGCCCCAGCATTTT. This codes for CASSQIQGFYQPQHF.

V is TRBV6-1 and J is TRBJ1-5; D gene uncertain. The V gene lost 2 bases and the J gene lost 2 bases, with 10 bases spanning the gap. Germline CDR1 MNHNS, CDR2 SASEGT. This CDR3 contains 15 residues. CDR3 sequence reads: CASSELVPGNQPQHF. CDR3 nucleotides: TGTGCCAGCAGTGAATTGGTCCCGGGCAATCAGCCCCAGCATTTT.

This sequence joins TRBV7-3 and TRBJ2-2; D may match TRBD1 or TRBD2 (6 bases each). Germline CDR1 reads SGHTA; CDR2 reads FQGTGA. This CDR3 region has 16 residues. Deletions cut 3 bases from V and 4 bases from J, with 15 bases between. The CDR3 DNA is TGTGCCAGCAGCTTGATGGGGGGCTTAAGCACCGGGGAGCTGTTTTTT. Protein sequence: CASSLMGGLSTGELFF. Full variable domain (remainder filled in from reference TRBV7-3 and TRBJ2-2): GAGVSQTPSNKVTEKGKYVELRCDPISGHTALYWYRQSLGQGPEFLIYFQGTGAADDSGLPNDRFFAVRPEGSVSTLKIQRTERGDSAVYLCASSLMGGLSTGELFFGEGSRLTVL.

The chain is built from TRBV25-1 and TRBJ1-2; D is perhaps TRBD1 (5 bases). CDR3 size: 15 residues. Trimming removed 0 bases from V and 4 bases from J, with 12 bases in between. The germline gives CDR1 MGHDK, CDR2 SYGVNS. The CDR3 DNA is TGTGCCAGCAGTGAATATGGGGGACCGATCTATGGCTACACCTTC. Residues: CASSEYGGPIYGYTF.

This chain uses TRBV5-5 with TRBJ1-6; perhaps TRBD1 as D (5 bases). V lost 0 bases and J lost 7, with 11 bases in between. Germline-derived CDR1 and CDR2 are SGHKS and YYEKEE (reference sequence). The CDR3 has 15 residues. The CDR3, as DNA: TGTGCCAGCAGCTTGGATTGGGGCAGCAATTCACCCCTCCACTTT. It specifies CASSLDWGSNSPLHF.

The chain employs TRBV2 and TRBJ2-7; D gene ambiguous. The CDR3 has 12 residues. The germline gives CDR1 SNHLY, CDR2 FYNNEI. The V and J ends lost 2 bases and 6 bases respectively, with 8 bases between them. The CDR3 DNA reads TGTGCCAGCAGTGAATTCGTCCGCGAGCAGTACTTC. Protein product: CASSEFVREQYF.

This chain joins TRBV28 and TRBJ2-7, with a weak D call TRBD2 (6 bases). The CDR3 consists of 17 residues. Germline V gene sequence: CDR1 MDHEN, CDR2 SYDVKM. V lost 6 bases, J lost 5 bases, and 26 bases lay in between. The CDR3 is CASRTLWGGRSGDEQYF. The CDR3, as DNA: TGTGCCAGCAGAACACTTTGGGGCGGTCGTTCGGGGGACGAGCAGTACTTC.

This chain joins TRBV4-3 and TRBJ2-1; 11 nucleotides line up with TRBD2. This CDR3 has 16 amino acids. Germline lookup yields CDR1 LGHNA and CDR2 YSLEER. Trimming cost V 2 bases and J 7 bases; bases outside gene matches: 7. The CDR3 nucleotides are TGCGCCAGCAGCCAAAAACTAGCGGGAGTTGGTAATGAGCAGTTCTTC. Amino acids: CASSQKLAGVGNEQFF.

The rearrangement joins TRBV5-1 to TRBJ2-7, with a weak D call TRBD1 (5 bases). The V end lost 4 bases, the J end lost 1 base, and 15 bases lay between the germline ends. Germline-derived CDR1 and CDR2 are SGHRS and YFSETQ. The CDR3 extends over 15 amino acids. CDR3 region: CASSVSGFASYEQYF. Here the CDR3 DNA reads TGCGCCAGCAGCGTCTCAGGGTTCGCTTCCTACGAGCAGTACTTC.

CDR3 sequence: CASSVGGQGHTGELFF. For the CDR3, the DNA is TGTGCCAGCAGTGTTGGGGGACAGGGTCACACCGGGGAGCTGTTTTTT. The chain employs TRBV6-1 and TRBJ2-2, with 9 bases aligning to TRBD1. V gave up 4 bases and J gave up 3 bases; unmatched junction bases: 6. CDR1 and CDR2 from the germline V gene are MNHNS and SASEGT. The CDR3 totals 16 residues.

The CDR3 DNA is TGTGCCAGCAGTGAATCGGGACAGGGGCTCACCGGACTAGCTTTGAATGAGCAGTTCTTC. Residues: CASSESGQGLTGLALNEQFF. The gene calls are TRBV2 and TRBJ2-1, with 10 bases matching TRBD1. With 2 bases clipped from V and 7 bases from J, the junction kept 20 bases outside the gene matches. This CDR3 has 20 amino acids. CDR1 is SNHLY, CDR2 FYNNEI, per germline.

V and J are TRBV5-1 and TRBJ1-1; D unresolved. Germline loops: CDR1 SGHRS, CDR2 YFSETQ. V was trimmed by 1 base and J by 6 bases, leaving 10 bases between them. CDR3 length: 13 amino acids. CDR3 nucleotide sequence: TGCGCCAGCAGCTTGTACTCAGCATCTGAAGCTTTCTTT. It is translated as CASSLYSASEAFF.

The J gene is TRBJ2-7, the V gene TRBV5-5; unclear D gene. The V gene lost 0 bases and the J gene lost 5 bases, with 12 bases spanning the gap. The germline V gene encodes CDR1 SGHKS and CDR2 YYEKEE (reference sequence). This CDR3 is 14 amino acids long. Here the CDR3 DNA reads TGTGCCAGCAGCTTGGATAGGGTCCGGGACGAGCAGTACTTC. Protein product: CASSLDRVRDEQYF.

CDR3 sequence: CASSPRLTGGDDQPQHF. The CDR3 coding sequence is TGTGCCAGCTCACCCAGGTTGACAGGGGGGGATGATCAGCCCCAGCATTTT. The rearrangement joins TRBV18 to TRBJ1-5; TRBD1 agrees at 9 bases. Germline lookup yields CDR1 KGHSH and CDR2 LQKENI. V was clipped by 3 bases and J by 5 bases; unmatched bases: 11. This CDR3 has 17 amino acids.

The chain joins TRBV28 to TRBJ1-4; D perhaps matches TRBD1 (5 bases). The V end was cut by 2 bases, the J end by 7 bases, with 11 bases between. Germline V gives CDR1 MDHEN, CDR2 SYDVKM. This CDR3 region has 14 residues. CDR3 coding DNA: TGTGCCAGCAGTTTACTGGGGCCCTCTGAAAAACTGTTTTTT. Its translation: CASSLLGPSEKLFF.

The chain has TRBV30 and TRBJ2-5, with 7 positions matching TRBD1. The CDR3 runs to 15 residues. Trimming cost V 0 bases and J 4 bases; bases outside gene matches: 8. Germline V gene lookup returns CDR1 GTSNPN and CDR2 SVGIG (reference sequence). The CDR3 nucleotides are TGTGCCTGGAGTGTAAACAGGGGAACGCGAGAGACCCAGTACTTC. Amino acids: CAWSVNRGTRETQYF.

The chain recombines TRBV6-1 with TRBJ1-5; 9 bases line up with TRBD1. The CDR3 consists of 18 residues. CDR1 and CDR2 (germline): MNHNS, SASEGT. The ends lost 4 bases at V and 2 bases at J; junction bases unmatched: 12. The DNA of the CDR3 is TGTGCCAGCAGTGGGGGGACAGGGCTTTTTAACGGCAATCAGCCCCAGCATTTT. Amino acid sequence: CASSGGTGLFNGNQPQHF.

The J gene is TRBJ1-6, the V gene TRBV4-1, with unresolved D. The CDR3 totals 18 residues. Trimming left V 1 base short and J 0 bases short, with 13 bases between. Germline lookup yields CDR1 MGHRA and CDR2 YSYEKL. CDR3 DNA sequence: TGCGCCAGCAGCCAAGTATTCGATACGAGCTCCTATAATTCACCCCTCCACTTT. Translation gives CASSQVFDTSSYNSPLHF.

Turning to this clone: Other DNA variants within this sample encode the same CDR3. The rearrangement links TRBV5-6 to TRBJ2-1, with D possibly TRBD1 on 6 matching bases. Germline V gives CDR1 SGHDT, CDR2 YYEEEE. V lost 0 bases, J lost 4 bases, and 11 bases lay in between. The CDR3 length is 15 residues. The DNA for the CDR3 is TGTGCCAGCAGCTTGGTGGGGGCCACATACAATGAGCAGTTCTTC. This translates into CASSLVGATYNEQFF.

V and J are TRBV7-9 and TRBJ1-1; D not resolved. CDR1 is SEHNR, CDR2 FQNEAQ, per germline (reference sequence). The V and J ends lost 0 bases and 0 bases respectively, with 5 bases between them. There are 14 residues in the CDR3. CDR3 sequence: CASSLAGMNTEAFF. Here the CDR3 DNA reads TGTGCCAGCAGCTTAGCAGGGATGAACACTGAAGCTTTCTTT.

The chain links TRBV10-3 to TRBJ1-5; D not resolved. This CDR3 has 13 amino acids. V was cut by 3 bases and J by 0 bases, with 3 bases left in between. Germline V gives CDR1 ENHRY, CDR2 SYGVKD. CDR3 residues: CAISDDSNQPQHF. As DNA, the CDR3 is TGTGCCATCAGTGACGATAGCAATCAGCCCCAGCATTTT.

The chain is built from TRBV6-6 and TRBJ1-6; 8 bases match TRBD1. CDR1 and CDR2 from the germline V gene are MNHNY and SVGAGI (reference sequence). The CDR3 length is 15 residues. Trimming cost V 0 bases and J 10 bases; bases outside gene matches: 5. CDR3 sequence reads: CASSYSGRGQSPLHF. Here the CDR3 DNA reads TGTGCCAGCAGTTACTCGGGCAGGGGGCAATCACCCCTCCACTTT.

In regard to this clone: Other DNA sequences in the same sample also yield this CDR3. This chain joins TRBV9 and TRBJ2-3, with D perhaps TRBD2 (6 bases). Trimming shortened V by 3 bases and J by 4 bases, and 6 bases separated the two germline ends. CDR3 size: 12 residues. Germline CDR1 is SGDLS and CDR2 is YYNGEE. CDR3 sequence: CASSERADTQYF. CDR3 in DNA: TGTGCCAGCAGCGAGCGGGCAGATACGCAGTATTTT. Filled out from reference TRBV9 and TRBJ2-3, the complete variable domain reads DSGVTQTPKHLITATGQRVTLRCSPRSGDLSVYWYQQSLDQGLQFLIQYYNGEERAKGNILERFSAQQFPDLHSELNLSSLELGDSALYFCASSERADTQYFGPGTRLTVL.